These 22 T cell receptor beta chains originate from one sample sequenced in a study of blood T cell repertoires in COVID-19. TCRdb's table, derived via immunoSEQ multiplex PCR, lists solely in-frame clones and lacks some. In the table there are tens of thousands of clones, approximately 84% of which are singletons. The sample consisted of peripheral blood. Receptors originate from a man aged 50 to 60 with active COVID-19.

There are a few counts of this clone. This chain joins TRBV15 and TRBJ2-7; D unresolved. V was cut by 0 bases and J by 4 bases, with 7 bases left in between. CDR3 length: 13 residues. Germline CDR1 reads LNHNV; CDR2 reads YYDKDF (reference sequence). CDR3 sequence (DNA): TGTGCCACCAGCAGAGACGCGGTTTACGAGCAGTACTTC. It yields the protein CATSRDAVYEQYF.

This sequence joins TRBV7-2 and TRBJ2-3, with a tentative D call TRBD2 (5 bases). The CDR3 extends over 16 amino acids. Looked up from germline, CDR1 is SGHTA and CDR2 is FQGNSA. V gave up 5 bases and J gave up 0 bases, with 15 bases separating them. The CDR3 DNA follows: TGTGCCAGCAGCCCTTCTTTAGCGTCTAGCACAGATACGCAGTATTTT. Protein: CASSPSLASSTDTQYF. The full variable domain, completed using reference TRBV7-2 and TRBJ2-3, is GAGVSQSPSNKVTEKGKDVELRCDPISGHTALYWYRQSLGQGLEFLIYFQGNSAPDKSGLPSDRFSAERTGGSVSTLTIQRTQQEDSAVYLCASSPSLASSTDTQYFGPGTRLTVL.

The chain couples TRBV5-4 to TRBJ2-3; D uncertain. The CDR3 consists of 14 residues. V was cut by 2 bases and J by 4 bases, with 11 bases left in between. Germline V gene lookup returns CDR1 SGHNT and CDR2 YYREEE (reference sequence). In DNA, the CDR3 is TGTGCCAGCAGCTTTAGCTCTGGCCCAGATACGCAGTATTTT. It specifies CASSFSSGPDTQYF.

V usage is TRBV7-3 and J usage is TRBJ2-2, with 10 bases identical to TRBD2. Germline loops: CDR1 SGHTA, CDR2 FQGTGA. The CDR3 runs to 16 residues. V was clipped by 5 bases and J by 0 bases; unmatched bases: 3. CDR3 amino acids: CASSHLAGANTGELFF. The CDR3, as DNA: TGTGCCAGCAGCCACCTAGCGGGAGCGAACACCGGGGAGCTGTTTTTT.

This clone was seen a single time. The chain joins TRBV7-2 to TRBJ2-3; the match to TRBD2 covers 14 bases. Trimming at V came to 5 bases and at J to 11 bases, leaving 12 bases not matched to a gene. CDR1 is SGHTA, CDR2 FQGNSA, per germline. This CDR3 comprises 16 residues. The CDR3 is CASSLPSGTSGRLQYF. In nucleotides, the CDR3 is TGTGCCAGCAGCCTCCCTAGCGGGACTAGCGGGAGATTGCAGTATTTT.

In regard to this clone: A read error may produce the germline difference seen at one junction end. The chain carries TRBV30 and TRBJ1-2; D may be TRBD1 (5 bases). In germline, CDR1 is GTSNPN, CDR2 SVGIG (reference sequence). The CDR3 spans 13 residues. CDR3 nucleotides: TGTGCCTGGAGTGGCGGGACCGCCATAAGCTGGGCCTTC. This encodes CAWSGGTAISWAF.

The chain's CDR3 is CASSSPRGGKMNTEAFF. CDR3 nucleotides: TGTGCCAGCAGTTCCCCCCGAGGGGGCAAGATGAACACTGAAGCTTTCTTT. The chain has TRBV28 and TRBJ1-1; 7 nucleotides line up with TRBD1. The ends lost 4 bases at V and 0 bases at J; junction bases unmatched: 11. The CDR3 runs 17 residues. The germline V gene encodes CDR1 MDHEN and CDR2 SYDVKM.

This rearrangement joins TRBV5-8 to TRBJ1-1; D is undetermined. The V end lost 5 bases, the J end lost 1 base, and 15 bases lay between the germline ends. In germline, CDR1 is SGHTS, CDR2 YDEGEE. This CDR3 comprises 15 residues. The CDR3 region is CASRREPGRNTEAFF. Written as DNA, the CDR3 is TGTGCCAGCAGACGCGAACCGGGGAGGAACACTGAAGCTTTCTTT.

V and J are TRBV9 and TRBJ2-3; TRBD2 matches 8 bases. Per the germline V gene, CDR1 is SGDLS and CDR2 is YYNGEE. CDR3 size: 15 residues. Trimming took 2 bases from V and 6 from J; bases not matched to a gene: 8. The CDR3 spells CASSVRAGEVDTQYF. The CDR3 bases are TGTGCCAGCAGCGTCCGAGCGGGGGAAGTGGATACGCAGTATTTT.

The rearrangement joins TRBV5-1 to TRBJ2-3, with unresolved D. The CDR3 totals 14 residues. Trimming stripped 3 bases from V and 5 bases from J, with 13 bases between. Germline CDR1 SGHRS, CDR2 YFSETQ. The CDR3: CASSSNSGGDTQYF. The DNA for the CDR3 is TGCGCCAGCAGCTCCAATTCAGGTGGAGATACGCAGTATTTT.

The chain couples TRBV11-2 to TRBJ2-3, with D unclear. Trimming shortened V by 1 base and J by 2 bases, and 13 bases separated the two germline ends. The CDR3 loop spans 16 amino acids. The germline CDR1 and CDR2 sequences are SGHAT and FQNNGV. The CDR3 sequence: CASSLVRGRDTDTQYF. CDR3 sequence (DNA): TGTGCCAGCAGCTTAGTGCGCGGCCGAGACACAGATACGCAGTATTTT.

The chain uses TRBV7-2 and TRBJ2-3; TRBD2 matches 11 bases. From germline, CDR1 is SGHTA and CDR2 FQGNSA. The CDR3 contains 16 residues. The V gene end was trimmed by 6 bases and the J gene end by 4 bases; junction bases not matched to a gene: 9. As DNA, the CDR3 is TGTGCCAGCAGACTTAGCGGGAGGGCCAGCGCAGATACGCAGTATTTT. It specifies CASRLSGRASADTQYF.

This chain uses TRBV19 with TRBJ2-3; TRBD1 is a possible D gene (8 bases). The CDR3 contains 14 residues. CDR1 LNHDA and CDR2 SQIVND come from the germline V gene (reference sequence). Trimming left V 6 bases short and J 3 bases short, with 13 bases between. CDR3 loop: CASSNRGGTDTQYF. In nucleotides, the CDR3 is TGTGCCAGTAGCAACAGGGGGGGGACAGATACGCAGTATTTT.

This chain connects TRBV6-5 to TRBJ1-1; 9 bases are shared with TRBD1. Germline trimming cut 8 bases from V and 2 bases from J; bases unmatched to any gene: 9. In germline, CDR1 is MNHEY, CDR2 SVGAGI. The CDR3 length is 15 residues. The CDR3 coding sequence is TGTGCCAGCCTCGACACAGGGGGCGGAAACACTGAAGCTTTCTTT. It is translated as CASLDTGGGNTEAFF.

The V and J genes are TRBV28 and TRBJ2-7, with 9 bases fitting TRBD1. Germline loops: CDR1 MDHEN, CDR2 SYDVKM. The CDR3 runs to 14 residues. Unmatched junction bases numbered 3, after V lost 3 bases and J lost 3 bases. The CDR3 DNA follows: TGTGCCAGCAGTTTGGAGGGACAGGGCTACGAGCAGTACTTC. Translated: CASSLEGQGYEQYF.

V is TRBV6-5 and J is TRBJ1-5; weak D call: TRBD1 (5 bases). V gave up 2 bases and J gave up 0 bases, with 11 bases separating them. Germline CDR1 MNHEY, CDR2 SVGAGI. This CDR3 has 16 residues. This CDR3 reads CASSYRPRDSNQPQHF. The DNA of the CDR3 is TGTGCCAGCAGTTACCGCCCCAGGGATAGCAATCAGCCCCAGCATTTT.

The rearrangement uses TRBV7-2 and TRBJ2-7, with a possible D match to TRBD1 (6 bases). Trimming took 3 bases from V and 2 from J, leaving 11 bases between them. This CDR3 is built from 14 residues. Germline V gene data show CDR1 as SGHTA and CDR2 as FQGNSA. The CDR3 is CASSFVSGAYEQYF. In nucleotides, the CDR3 is TGTGCCAGCAGCTTCGTGTCAGGGGCCTACGAGCAGTACTTC.

The CDR3: CASSLRWDRGTDTQYF. The CDR3 DNA is TGTGCCAGCAGCTTACGTTGGGACAGGGGTACAGATACGCAGTATTTT. This sequence joins TRBV7-9 and TRBJ2-3; TRBD1 aligns across 10 bases. Trimming cost V 2 bases and J 3 bases; bases outside gene matches: 5. The germline CDR1 and CDR2 sequences are SEHNR and FQNEAQ (reference sequence). The CDR3 is 16 residues long.

V usage is TRBV12-3 or TRBV12-4 and J usage is TRBJ1-4, with 9 bases fitting TRBD1. The CDR3 totals 13 residues. Unmatched junction bases numbered 10, after V lost 6 bases and J lost 14 bases. The CDR3, as DNA: TGTGCCAGCAGCCAAAACCCTGGGACAGGGCTGTTTTTT. Its translation is CASSQNPGTGLFF.

This chain uses TRBV5-1 with TRBJ2-3; D is possibly TRBD1 (6 bases). CDR1 SGHRS and CDR2 YFSETQ come from the germline V gene. Trimming cost V 0 bases and J 4 bases, with 15 bases left between them. The CDR3 is 16 amino acids. CDR3 in amino acids: CASSLEGDNGADTQYF. CDR3 DNA sequence: TGCGCCAGCAGCTTGGAGGGGGACAACGGGGCAGATACGCAGTATTTT.

The chain uses TRBV18 and TRBJ2-7, with no clear D. The CDR3 is made up of 13 amino acids. V dropped 3 bases and J dropped 5 bases, with 11 bases sitting between them. Germline V gene sequence: CDR1 KGHSH, CDR2 LQKENI. The CDR3 DNA sequence: TGTGCCAGCTCACCGGGCCAATTCGACGAGCAGTACTTC. Amino acids: CASSPGQFDEQYF.

Worth noting for this clone: Its ends do not fully match the called genes, so a read error is possible. The chain combines TRBV7-7 with TRBJ2-5, with TRBD2 as a possible D gene (6 bases). Germline-derived CDR1 and CDR2 are SSHAT and FNYEAQ (reference sequence). The CDR3 extends over 14 amino acids. The CDR3 protein is CASSNRGLGETQYF. In DNA form, the CDR3 reads TGTGCTAGCAGCAACCGGGGACTCGGCGAGACCCAGTACTTC.